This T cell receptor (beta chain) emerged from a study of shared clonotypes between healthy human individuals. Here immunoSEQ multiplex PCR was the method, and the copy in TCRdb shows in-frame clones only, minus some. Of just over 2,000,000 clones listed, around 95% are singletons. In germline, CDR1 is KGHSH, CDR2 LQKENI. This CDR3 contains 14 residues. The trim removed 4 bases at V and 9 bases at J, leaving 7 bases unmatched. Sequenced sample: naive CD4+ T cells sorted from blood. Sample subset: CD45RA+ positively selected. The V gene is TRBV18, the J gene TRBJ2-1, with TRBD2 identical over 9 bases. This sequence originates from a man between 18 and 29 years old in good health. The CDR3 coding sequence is TGTGCCAGCTCACTCCTAGCGCGGGAGGGTGAGCAGTTCTTC. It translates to CASSLLAREGEQFF.